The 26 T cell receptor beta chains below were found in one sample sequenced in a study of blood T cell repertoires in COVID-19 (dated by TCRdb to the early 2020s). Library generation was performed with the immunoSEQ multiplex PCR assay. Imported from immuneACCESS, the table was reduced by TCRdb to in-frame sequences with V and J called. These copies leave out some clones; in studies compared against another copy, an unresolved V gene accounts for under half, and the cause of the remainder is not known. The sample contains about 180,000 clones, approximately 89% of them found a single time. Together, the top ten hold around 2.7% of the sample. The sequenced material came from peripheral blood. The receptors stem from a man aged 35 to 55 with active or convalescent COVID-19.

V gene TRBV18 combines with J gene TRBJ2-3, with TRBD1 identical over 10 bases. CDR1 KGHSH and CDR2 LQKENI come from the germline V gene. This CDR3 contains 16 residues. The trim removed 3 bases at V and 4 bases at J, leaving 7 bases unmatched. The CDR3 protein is CASSPPGTGVSDTQYF. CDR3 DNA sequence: TGTGCCAGCTCACCTCCCGGGACAGGGGTATCAGATACGCAGTATTTT.

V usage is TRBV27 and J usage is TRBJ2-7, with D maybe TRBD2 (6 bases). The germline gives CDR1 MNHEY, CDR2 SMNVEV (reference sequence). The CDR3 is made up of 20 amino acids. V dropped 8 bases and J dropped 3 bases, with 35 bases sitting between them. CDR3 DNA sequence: TGTGCCAGCTCACCCCTTCCAGGGCAGGGCTTACACGGAGGGAACTACGAGCAGTACTTC. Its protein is CASSPLPGQGLHGGNYEQYF.

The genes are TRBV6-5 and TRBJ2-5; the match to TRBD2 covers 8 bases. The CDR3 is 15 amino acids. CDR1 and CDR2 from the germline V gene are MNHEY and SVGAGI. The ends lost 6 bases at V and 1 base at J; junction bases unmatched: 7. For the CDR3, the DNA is TGTGCCAGCAGGCAGTATAGCGGGGCCCAAGAGACCCAGTACTTC. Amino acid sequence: CASRQYSGAQETQYF.

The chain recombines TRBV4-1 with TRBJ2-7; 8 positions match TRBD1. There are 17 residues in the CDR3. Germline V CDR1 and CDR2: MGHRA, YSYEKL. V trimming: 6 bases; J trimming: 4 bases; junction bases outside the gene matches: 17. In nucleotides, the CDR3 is TGCGCCAGCAGACACCTTATTACTCAGGGGGCCGGGTACGAGCAGTACTTC. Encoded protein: CASRHLITQGAGYEQYF.

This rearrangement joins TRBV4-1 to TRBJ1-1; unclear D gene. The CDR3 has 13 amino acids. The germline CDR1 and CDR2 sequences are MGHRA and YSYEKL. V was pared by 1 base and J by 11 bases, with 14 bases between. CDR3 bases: TGCGCCAGCAGCCAAGTTGGGCAGCCCAAGGCTTTCTTT. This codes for CASSQVGQPKAFF.

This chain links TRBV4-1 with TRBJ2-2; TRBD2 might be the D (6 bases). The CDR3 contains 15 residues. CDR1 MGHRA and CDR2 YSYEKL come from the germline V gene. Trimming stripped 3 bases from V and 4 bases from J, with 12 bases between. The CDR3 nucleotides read TGCGCCAGCAGCCAGGCCGGGACTTCCACCGGGGAGCTGTTTTTT. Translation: CASSQAGTSTGELFF.

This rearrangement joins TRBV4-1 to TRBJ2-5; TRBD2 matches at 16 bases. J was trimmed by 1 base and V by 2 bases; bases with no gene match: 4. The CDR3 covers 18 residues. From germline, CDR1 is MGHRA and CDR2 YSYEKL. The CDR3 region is CASSQPGTSGGAQETQYF. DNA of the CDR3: TGCGCCAGCAGCCAACCTGGGACTAGCGGGGGGGCCCAAGAGACCCAGTACTTC.

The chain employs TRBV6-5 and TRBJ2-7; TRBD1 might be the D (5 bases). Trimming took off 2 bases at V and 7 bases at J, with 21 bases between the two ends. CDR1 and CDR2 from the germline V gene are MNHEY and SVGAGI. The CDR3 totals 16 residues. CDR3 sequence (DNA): TGTGCCAGCAGTTACGGTCAGGGCTCCAGCTACTGGGAGCAGTACTTC. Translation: CASSYGQGSSYWEQYF.

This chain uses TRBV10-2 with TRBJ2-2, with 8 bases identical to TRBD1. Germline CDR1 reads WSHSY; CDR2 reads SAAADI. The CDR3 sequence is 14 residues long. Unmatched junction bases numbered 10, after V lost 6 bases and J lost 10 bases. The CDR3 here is CASRGQESTLELFF. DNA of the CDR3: TGCGCCAGCAGGGGACAGGAATCAACCTTGGAGCTGTTTTTT.

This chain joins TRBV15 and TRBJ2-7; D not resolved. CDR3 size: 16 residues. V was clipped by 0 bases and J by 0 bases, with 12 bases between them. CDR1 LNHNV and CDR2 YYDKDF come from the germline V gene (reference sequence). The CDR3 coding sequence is TGTGCCACCAGCAGAGATCGCGTGGGCTCCTCCTACGAGCAGTACTTC. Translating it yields CATSRDRVGSSYEQYF.

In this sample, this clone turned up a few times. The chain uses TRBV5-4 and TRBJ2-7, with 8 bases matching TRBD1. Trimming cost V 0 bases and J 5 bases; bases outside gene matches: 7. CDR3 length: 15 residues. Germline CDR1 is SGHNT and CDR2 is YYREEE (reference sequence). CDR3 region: CASSLAGTGAHEQYF. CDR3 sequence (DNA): TGTGCCAGCAGCTTGGCCGGGACAGGAGCCCACGAGCAGTACTTC. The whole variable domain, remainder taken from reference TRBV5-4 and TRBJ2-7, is ETGVTQSPTHLIKTRGQQVTLRCSSQSGHNTVSWYQQALGQGPQFIFQYYREEENGRGNFPPRFSGLQFPNYSSELNVNALELDDSALYLCASSLAGTGAHEQYFGPGTRLTVT.

In DNA form, the CDR3 reads TGTGCCAGCAAGACCGCCAGGGGGCGATGGTTAGAAGGCTACACCTTC. It translates to CASKTARGRWLEGYTF. The V gene is TRBV27, the J gene TRBJ1-2; the match to TRBD1 covers 8 bases. The CDR3 has 16 residues. In germline, CDR1 is MNHEY, CDR2 SMNVEV (reference sequence). The junction had 18 bases not matched to a gene; V was cut back by 7 bases and J by 8 bases.

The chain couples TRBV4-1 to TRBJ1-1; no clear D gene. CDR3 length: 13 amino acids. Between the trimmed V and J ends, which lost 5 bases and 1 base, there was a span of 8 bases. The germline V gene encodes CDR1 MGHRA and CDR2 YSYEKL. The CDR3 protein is CASSSRGNTEAFF. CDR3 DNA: TGCGCCAGCAGCTCGCGGGGGAACACTGAAGCTTTCTTT.

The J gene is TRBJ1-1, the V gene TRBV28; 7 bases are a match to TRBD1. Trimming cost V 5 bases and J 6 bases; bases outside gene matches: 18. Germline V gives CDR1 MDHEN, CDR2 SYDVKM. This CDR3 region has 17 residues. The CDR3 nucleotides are TGTGCCAGCAGTACGTTAAGGGGTCGACAGGGACCGGCTGAAGCTTTCTTT. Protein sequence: CASSTLRGRQGPAEAFF.

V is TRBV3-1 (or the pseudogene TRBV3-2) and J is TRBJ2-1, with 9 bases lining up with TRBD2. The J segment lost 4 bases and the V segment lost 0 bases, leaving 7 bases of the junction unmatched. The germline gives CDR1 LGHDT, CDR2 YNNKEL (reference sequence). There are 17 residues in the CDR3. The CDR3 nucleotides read TGTGCCAGCAGCCAAGATGGGCGGGGGGGACGATACAATGAGCAGTTCTTC. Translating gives CASSQDGRGGRYNEQFF.

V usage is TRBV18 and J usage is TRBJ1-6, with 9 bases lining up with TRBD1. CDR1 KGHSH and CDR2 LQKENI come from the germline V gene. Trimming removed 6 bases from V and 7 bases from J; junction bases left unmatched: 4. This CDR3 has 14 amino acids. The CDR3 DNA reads TGTGCCAGCTCCCCCGGGACAGGGAATTCACCCCTCCACTTT. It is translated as CASSPGTGNSPLHF. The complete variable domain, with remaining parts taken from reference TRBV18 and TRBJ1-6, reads NAGVMQNPRHLVRRRGQEARLRCSPMKGHSHVYWYRQLPEEGLKFMVYLQKENIIDESGMPKERFSAEFPKEGPSILRIQQVVRGDSAAYFCASSPGTGNSPLHFGNGTRLTVT.

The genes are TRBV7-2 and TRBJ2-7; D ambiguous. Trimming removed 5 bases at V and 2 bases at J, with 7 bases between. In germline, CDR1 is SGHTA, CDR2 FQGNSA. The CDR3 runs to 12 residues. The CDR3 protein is CASSTGPYEQYF. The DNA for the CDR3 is TGTGCCAGCAGCACGGGTCCCTACGAGCAGTACTTC.

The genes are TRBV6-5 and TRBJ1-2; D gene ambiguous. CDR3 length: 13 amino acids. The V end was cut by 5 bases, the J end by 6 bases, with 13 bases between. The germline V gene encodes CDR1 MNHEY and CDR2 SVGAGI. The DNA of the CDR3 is TGTGCCAGCAGTCAAACTCCCCTAGATGGCTACACCTTC. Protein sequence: CASSQTPLDGYTF.

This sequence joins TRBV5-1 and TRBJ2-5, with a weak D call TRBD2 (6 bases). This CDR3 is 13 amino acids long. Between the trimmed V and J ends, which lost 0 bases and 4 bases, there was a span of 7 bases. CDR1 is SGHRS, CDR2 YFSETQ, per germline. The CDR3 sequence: CASSLAGGETQYF. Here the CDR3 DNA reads TGCGCCAGCAGCTTGGCCGGGGGAGAGACCCAGTACTTC.

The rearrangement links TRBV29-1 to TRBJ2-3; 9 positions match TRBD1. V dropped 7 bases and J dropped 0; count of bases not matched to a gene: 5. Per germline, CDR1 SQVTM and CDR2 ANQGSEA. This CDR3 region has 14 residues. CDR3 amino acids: CSGRGTGSTDTQYF. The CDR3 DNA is TGCAGCGGCCGGGGGACAGGGAGCACAGATACGCAGTATTTT.

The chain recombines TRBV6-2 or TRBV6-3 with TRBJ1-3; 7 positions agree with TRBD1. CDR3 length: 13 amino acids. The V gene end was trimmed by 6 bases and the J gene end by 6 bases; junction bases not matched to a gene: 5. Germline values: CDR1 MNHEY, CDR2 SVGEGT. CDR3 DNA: TGTGCCAGCAGCGAGGACAGGAAAAACACCATATATTTT. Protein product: CASSEDRKNTIYF.

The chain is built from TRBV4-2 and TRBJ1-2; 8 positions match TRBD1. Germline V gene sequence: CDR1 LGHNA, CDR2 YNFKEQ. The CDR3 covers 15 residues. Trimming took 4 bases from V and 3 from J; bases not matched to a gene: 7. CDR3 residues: CASSLRQGADYGYTF. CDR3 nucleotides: TGTGCCAGCAGCCTTCGGCAGGGGGCGGACTATGGCTACACCTTC.

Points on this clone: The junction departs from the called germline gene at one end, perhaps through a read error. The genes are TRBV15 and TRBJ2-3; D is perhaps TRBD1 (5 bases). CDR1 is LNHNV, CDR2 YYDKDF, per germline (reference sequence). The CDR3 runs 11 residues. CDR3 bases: TGTGCCACCAGCAGACTAGGGGTCTTAAATTTT. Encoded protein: CATSRLGVLNF. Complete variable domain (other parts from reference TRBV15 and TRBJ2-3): DAMVIQNPRYQVTQFGKPVTLSCSQTLNHNVMYWYQQKSSQAPKLLFHYYDKDFNNEADTPDNFQSRRPNTSFCFLDIRSPGLGDTAMYLCATSRLGVLNFGPGTRLTVL.

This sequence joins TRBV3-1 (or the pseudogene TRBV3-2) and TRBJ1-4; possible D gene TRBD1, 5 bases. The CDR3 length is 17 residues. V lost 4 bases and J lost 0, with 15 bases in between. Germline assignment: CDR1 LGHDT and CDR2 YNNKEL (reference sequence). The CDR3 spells CASSPSAGLATNEKLFF. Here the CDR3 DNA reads TGTGCCAGCAGCCCGAGTGCGGGACTGGCAACTAATGAAAAACTGTTTTTT.

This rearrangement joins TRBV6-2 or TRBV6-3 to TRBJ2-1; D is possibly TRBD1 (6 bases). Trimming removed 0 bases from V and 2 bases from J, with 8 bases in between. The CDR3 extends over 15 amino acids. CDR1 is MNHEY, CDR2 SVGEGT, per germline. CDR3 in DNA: TGTGCCAGCAGTTACTCGAGGGGGACCTACAATGAGCAGTTCTTC. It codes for CASSYSRGTYNEQFF.

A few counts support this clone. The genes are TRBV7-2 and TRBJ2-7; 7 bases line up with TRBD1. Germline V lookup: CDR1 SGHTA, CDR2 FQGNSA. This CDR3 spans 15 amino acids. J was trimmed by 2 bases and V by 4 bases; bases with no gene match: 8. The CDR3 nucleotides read TGTGCCAGCAGCTCCCGGACAGGCACGGCCTACGAGCAGTACTTC. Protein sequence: CASSSRTGTAYEQYF.